This T cell receptor (beta chain) was sequenced in a study of PD-1 blockade in mismatch repair-deficient tumors. This clone was seen only a few times. Only in-frame clones appear in the TCRdb table, and some are missing; sequencing was by immunoSEQ multiplex PCR. Among under 50,000 clones listed, 77% were seen once. V gave up 8 bases and J gave up 3 bases, with 11 bases separating them. The germline CDR1 and CDR2 sequences are SNHLY and FYNNEI. The CDR3 has 13 amino acids. The receptor was derived from an adult with mismatch repair-deficient cancer. This rearrangement joins TRBV2 to TRBJ1-5, with D unclear. The sample here was PBMCs, taken before pembrolizumab treatment. CDR3 sequence (DNA): TGTGCCAGCCAGACCAGACCCAATCAGCCCCAGCATTTT. Translation gives CASQTRPNQPQHF.